Shown below are 10 T cell receptor beta chains from a single sample sequenced in a study of identical twins. MiXCR, applied by TCRdb to the 5' RACE reads, yields one record per CDR3 protein. Of 450,000 to 650,000 distinct CDR3 sequences in the sample, around 9.6% were seen once. These data were also filed under a second study, of yellow fever vaccine responses in identical twins.

Sequencing was performed on PBMCs. The receptors derive from a woman aged 18-35 years in good health.

This clonotype has at least ten counts. The V gene is TRBV7-9, the J gene TRBJ2-7; 7 bases are shared with TRBD1. The germline CDR1 and CDR2 sequences are SEHNR and FQNEAQ (reference sequence). After removal of 2 bases from V and 6 bases from J, the junction contained 13 bases not matched to a gene. The CDR3 runs 16 residues. In DNA form, the CDR3 reads TGTGCCAGCAGCTTAATCTTTGAACAGGGGTACGGCGAGCAGTACTTC. Encoded protein: CASSLIFEQGYGEQYF.

This clonotype was detected ten times or more. This chain uses TRBV7-2 with TRBJ2-1; 11 positions match TRBD2. The V and J ends lost 5 bases and 16 bases, in that order; junction bases with no gene match: 13. The CDR3 runs to 14 residues. The germline CDR1 and CDR2 sequences are SGHTA and FQGNSA. CDR3 bases: TGTGCCAGCAGCCCCCGAGTGGGACTAGCGGATTTCTTCTTC. It yields the protein CASSPRVGLADFFF.

The J gene is TRBJ2-7, the V gene TRBV6-5; no firm D call. Germline CDR1 reads MNHEY; CDR2 reads SVGAGI. V lost 5 bases to trimming and J lost 11 bases, with 16 bases between them. The CDR3 totals 12 residues. The CDR3 loop is CASSKPGAEKYF. CDR3 sequence (DNA): TGTGCCAGCAGTAAACCCGGCGCAGAGAAGTACTTC.

This clonotype turned up a few times. The V call is TRBV20-1, the J call TRBJ2-7; tentative D call: TRBD2 (5 bases). Per the germline V gene, CDR1 is DFQATT and CDR2 is SNEGSKA (reference sequence). Between the trimmed V and J ends, which lost 4 bases and 1 base, there was a span of 11 bases. CDR3 length equals 13 residues. The CDR3 region is CSATTGGSYEQYF. CDR3 DNA sequence: TGCAGTGCTACAACCGGCGGGTCCTACGAGCAGTACTTC.

The chain uses TRBV2 and TRBJ2-6; 7 bases are shared with TRBD2. Per germline, CDR1 SNHLY and CDR2 FYNNEI. The CDR3 has 16 residues. V lost 4 bases and J lost 2; bases outside the gene matches: 5. This chain's CDR3 is CASSARAGAGANVLTF. The CDR3 region has the DNA TGTGCCAGCAGTGCGCGGGCGGGAGCTGGGGCCAACGTCCTGACTTTC.

This clonotype turned up a few times. The chain recombines TRBV20-1 with TRBJ2-3, with 10 bases that match TRBD2. The CDR3 sequence is 14 residues long. Losses at the gene ends were 4 bases for V and 5 bases for J; bases not matched to a gene: 6. Germline V CDR1 and CDR2: DFQATT, SNEGSKA (reference sequence). The DNA for the CDR3 is TGCAGTGCTAATCTAGCGGGGGCGGGAGATACGCAGTATTTT. Its protein product is CSANLAGAGDTQYF.

Many counts were recorded for this clonotype. The chain joins TRBV10-3 to TRBJ2-7; 9 nucleotides agree with TRBD2. The CDR3 loop spans 15 amino acids. V shed 0 bases and J 2 bases; nucleotides not matched to a gene: 2. CDR1 is ENHRY and CDR2 is SYGVKD in the germline V gene. CDR3 coding DNA: TGTGCCATCAGTGAGTCGACTAGCGGTACCTACGAGCAGTACTTC. Protein product: CAISESTSGTYEQYF.

The rearrangement uses TRBV6-2 or TRBV6-3 and TRBJ2-1; perhaps D is TRBD1 or TRBD2 (6 bases each). Per the germline V gene, CDR1 is MNHEY and CDR2 is SVGEGT. V lost 4 bases and J 15 bases, leaving 22 bases between the germline ends. The CDR3 is made up of 14 amino acids. The CDR3, as DNA: TGTGCCAGCAGTTGGGGCGCTTACGGGGGCCACGTGTTCTTC. Its protein is CASSWGAYGGHVFF.

The chain joins TRBV6-2 or TRBV6-3 to TRBJ2-2, with D possibly being TRBD1 (6 bases). Deletions cut 2 bases from V and 3 bases from J, with 10 bases between. The CDR3 is made up of 15 amino acids. Germline lookup yields CDR1 MNHEY and CDR2 SVGEGT. The CDR3 region has the DNA TGTGCCAGCAGTTACCAGGGGTATTACACCGGGGAGCTGTTTTTT. Translation: CASSYQGYYTGELFF.

This clonotype showed up many times. The chain couples TRBV12-3 or TRBV12-4 to TRBJ1-5, with TRBD1 matching over 10 bases. The CDR3 covers 14 residues. With 4 bases clipped from V and 6 bases from J, the junction kept 3 bases outside the gene matches. CDR3 in DNA: TGTGCCAGCAGTTCCCGGGACAGGGGTCAGCCCCAGCATTTT. It codes for CASSSRDRGQPQHF.